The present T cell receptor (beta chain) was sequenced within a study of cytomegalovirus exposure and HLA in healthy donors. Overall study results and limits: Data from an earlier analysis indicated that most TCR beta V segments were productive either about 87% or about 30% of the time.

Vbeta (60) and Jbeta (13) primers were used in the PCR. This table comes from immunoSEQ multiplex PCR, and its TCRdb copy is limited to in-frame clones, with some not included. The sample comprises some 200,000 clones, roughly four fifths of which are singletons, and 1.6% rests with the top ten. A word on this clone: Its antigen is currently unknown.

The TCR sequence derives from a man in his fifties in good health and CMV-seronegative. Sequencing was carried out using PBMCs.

CDR3 DNA: TGTGCCAGCAGCTTTCTGGGGGCCGCCGAGCAGTACTTC. It translates to CASSFLGAAEQYF. The J gene is TRBJ2-5, the V gene TRBV7-9, with D tentatively TRBD1 (6 bases). The J call is in doubt because the DNA end fits TRBJ2-7 better. This CDR3 region has 13 residues. Germline V CDR1 and CDR2: SEHNR, FQNEAQ (reference sequence).